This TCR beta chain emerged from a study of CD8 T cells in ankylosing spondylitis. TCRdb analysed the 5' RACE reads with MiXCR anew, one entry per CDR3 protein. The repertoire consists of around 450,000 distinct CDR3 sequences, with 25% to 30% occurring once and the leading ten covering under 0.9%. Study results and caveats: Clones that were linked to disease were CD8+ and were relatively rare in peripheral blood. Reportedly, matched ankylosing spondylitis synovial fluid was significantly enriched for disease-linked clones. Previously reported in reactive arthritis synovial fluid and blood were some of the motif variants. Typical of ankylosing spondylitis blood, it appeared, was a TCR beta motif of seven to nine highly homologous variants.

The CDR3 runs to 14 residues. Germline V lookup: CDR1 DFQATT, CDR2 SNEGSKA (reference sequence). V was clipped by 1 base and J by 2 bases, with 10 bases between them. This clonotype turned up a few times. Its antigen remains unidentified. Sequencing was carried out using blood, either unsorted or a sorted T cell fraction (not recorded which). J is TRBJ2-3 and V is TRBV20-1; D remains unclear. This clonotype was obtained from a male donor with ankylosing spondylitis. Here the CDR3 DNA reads TGCAGTGCTAGAGGGTGGGTTTCCACAGATACGCAGTATTTT. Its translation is CSARGWVSTDTQYF.